These 5 T cell receptor beta chains originate from one sample sequenced in a study of somatic mutations in cytotoxic T cells in rheumatoid arthritis. This table comes from immunoSEQ multiplex PCR, and its TCRdb copy is limited to in-frame clones, with some not included. The table includes 15,000 to 20,000 clones, roughly 86% detected once. Sequencing input: CD8+ T cells sorted from blood. These receptors were collected from a woman between 45 and 60 years old with rheumatoid arthritis.

V gene TRBV27 combines with J gene TRBJ2-7; the D is unclear. This CDR3 is built from 12 residues. V gave up 10 bases and J gave up 0 bases, with 10 bases separating them. The germline V gene has CDR1 MNHEY and CDR2 SMNVEV (reference sequence). DNA of the CDR3: TGTGCCACACGCACAAGCTCCTACGAGCAGTACTTC. Amino acid sequence: CATRTSSYEQYF.

This chain joins TRBV7-6 and TRBJ2-1; possible D gene TRBD2, 5 bases. Per the germline V gene, CDR1 is SGHVS and CDR2 is FNYEAQ. The ends were cut back, 10 bases at V and 10 bases at J, with 20 bases in the middle. The length of the CDR3 is 13 residues. The CDR3 DNA sequence: TGTGCCATCGGGCCCGGGGAGCCGGGCGAGCAGTTCTTC. Translating gives CAIGPGEPGEQFF.

The chain recombines TRBV5-1 with TRBJ2-1, with 8 bases that match TRBD2. The CDR3 is made up of 16 amino acids. Germline V CDR1 and CDR2: SGHRS, YFSETQ. V trimming: 3 bases; J trimming: 2 bases; junction bases outside the gene matches: 7. CDR3 sequence reads: CASSSGTSGPYNEQFF. The CDR3 DNA sequence: TGCGCCAGCAGCTCAGGAACTAGCGGCCCCTACAATGAGCAGTTCTTC.

This chain links TRBV7-2 with TRBJ2-1, with 7 bases matching TRBD1. The germline V gene has CDR1 SGHTA and CDR2 FQGNSA. This CDR3 spans 15 amino acids. The J segment lost 7 bases and the V segment lost 0 bases, leaving 6 bases of the junction unmatched. CDR3 nucleotide sequence: TGTGCCAGCAGCTTAGCAGGGGGCACAGTTAATGAGCAGTTCTTC. Its protein is CASSLAGGTVNEQFF.

The chain is built from TRBV4-2 and TRBJ2-7; TRBD2 matches 16 bases. V shed 0 bases and J 1 base; nucleotides not matched to a gene: 3. The CDR3 loop spans 18 amino acids. CDR1 and CDR2 (germline): LGHNA, YNFKEQ. This CDR3 is CASSQEGLAGGPSYEQYF. In DNA form, the CDR3 reads TGTGCCAGCAGCCAAGAGGGACTAGCGGGGGGGCCTTCCTACGAGCAGTACTTC.